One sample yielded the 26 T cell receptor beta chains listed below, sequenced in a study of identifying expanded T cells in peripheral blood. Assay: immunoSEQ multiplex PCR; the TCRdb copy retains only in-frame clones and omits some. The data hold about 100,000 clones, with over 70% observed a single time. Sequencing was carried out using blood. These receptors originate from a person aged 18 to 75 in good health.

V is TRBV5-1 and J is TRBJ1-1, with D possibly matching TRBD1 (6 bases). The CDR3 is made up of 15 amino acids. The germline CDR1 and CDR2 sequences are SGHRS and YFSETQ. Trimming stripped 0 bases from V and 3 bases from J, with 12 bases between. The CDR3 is CASSLGAYRDTEAFF. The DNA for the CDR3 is TGCGCCAGCAGCTTGGGGGCCTACAGGGACACTGAAGCTTTCTTT.

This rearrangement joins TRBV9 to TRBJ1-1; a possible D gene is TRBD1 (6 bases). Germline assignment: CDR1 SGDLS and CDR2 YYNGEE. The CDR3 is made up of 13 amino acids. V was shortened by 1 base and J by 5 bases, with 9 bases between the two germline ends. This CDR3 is CASSVQGRTEAFF. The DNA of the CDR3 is TGTGCCAGCAGCGTACAGGGGAGAACTGAAGCTTTCTTT.

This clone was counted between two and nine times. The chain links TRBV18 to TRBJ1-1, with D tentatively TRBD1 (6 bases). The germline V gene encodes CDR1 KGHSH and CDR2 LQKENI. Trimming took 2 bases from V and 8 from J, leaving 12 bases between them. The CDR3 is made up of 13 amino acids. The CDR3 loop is CASSPGQRIEAFF. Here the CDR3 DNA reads TGTGCCAGCTCACCAGGACAGAGGATCGAAGCTTTCTTT.

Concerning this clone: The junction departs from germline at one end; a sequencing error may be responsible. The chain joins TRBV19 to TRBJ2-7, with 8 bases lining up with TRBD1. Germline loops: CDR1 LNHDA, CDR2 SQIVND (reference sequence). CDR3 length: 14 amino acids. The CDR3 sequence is CVSKAGTGTYEQYF. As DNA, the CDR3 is TGTGTCAGTAAAGCCGGGACAGGCACCTACGAGCAGTACTTC.

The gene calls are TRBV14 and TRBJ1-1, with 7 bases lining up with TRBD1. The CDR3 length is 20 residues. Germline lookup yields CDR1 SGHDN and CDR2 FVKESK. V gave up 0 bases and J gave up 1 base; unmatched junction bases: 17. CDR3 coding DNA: TGTGCCAGCAGCCAAGATCCCTCGGGGGGTTTTCGGACAGGGAACACTGAAGCTTTCTTT. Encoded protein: CASSQDPSGGFRTGNTEAFF.

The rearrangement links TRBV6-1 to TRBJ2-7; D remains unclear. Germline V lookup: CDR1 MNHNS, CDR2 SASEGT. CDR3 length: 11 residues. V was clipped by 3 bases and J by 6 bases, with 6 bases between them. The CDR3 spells CASSDLSEQYF. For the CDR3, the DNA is TGTGCCAGCAGTGATTTATCCGAGCAGTACTTC.

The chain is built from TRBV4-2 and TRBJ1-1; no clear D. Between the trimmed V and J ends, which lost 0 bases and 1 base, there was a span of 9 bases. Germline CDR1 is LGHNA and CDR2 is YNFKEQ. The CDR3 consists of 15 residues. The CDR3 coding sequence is TGTGCCAGCAGCCAAGATGTTGGAAGGAACACTGAAGCTTTCTTT. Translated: CASSQDVGRNTEAFF.

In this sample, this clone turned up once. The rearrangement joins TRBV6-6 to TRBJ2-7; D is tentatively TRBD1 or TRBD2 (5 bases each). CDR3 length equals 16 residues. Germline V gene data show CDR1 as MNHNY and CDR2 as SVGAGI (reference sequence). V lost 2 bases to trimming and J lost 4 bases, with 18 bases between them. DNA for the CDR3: TGTGCCAGCAGTTACCGTCGACACGGGGCGGATTACGAGCAGTACTTC. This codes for CASSYRRHGADYEQYF.

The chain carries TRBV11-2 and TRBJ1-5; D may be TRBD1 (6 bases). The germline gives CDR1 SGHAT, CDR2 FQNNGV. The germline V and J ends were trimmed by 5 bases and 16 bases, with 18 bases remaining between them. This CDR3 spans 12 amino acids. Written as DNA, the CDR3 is TGTGCCAGCAGCCACGATGGACAGCCCTACCATTTT. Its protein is CASSHDGQPYHF.

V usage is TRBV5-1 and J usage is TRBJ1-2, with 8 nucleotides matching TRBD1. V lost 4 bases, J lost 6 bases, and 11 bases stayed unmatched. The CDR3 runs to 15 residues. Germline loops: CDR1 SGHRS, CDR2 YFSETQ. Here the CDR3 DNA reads TGCGCCAGCAGCCTGCAGGGGGCGAAGGAAAATGGCTACACCTTC. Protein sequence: CASSLQGAKENGYTF.

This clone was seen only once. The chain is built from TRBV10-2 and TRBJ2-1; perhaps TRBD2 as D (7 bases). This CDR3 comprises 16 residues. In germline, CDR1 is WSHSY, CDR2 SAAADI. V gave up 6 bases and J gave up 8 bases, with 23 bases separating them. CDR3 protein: CASSVLRGGGSDEQFF. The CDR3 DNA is TGCGCCAGCAGCGTCCTCCGAGGGGGGGGGTCGGATGAGCAGTTCTTC.

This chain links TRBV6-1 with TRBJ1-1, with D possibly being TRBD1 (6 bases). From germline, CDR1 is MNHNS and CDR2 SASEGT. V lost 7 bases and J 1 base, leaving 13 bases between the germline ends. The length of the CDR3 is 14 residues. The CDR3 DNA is TGTGCCAGCATCTGGGACAACCAGAACACTGAAGCTTTCTTT. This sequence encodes CASIWDNQNTEAFF.

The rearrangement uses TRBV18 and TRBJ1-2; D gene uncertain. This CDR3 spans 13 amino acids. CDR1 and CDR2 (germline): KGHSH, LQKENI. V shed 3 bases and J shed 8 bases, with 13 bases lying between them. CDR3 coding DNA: TGTGCCAGCTCACCGGGCTCCCTCCGGGGCTACACCTTC. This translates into CASSPGSLRGYTF. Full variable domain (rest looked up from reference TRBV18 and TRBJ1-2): NAGVMQNPRHLVRRRGQEARLRCSPMKGHSHVYWYRQLPEEGLKFMVYLQKENIIDESGMPKERFSAEFPKEGPSILRIQQVVRGDSAAYFCASSPGSLRGYTFGSGTRLTVV.

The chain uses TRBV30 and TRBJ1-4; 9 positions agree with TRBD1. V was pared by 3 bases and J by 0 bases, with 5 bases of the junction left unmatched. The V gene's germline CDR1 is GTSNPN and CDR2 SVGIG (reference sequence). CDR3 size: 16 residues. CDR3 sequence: CAWRGQGFATNEKLFF. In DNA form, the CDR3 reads TGTGCCTGGAGGGGACAGGGATTTGCAACTAATGAAAAACTGTTTTTT.

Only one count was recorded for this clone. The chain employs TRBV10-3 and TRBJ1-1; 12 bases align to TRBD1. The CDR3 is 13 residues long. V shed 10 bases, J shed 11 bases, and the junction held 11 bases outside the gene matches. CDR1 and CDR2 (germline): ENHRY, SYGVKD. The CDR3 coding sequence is TGTGCCACCGCGGGACAGGGGGCTTCGAAGGCTTTCTTT. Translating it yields CATAGQGASKAFF.

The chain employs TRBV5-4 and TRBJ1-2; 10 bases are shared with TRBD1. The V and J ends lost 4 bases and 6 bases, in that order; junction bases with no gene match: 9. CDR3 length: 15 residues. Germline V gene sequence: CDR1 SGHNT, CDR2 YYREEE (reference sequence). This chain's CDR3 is CASSQEWDRGHGYTF. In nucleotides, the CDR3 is TGTGCCAGCAGCCAGGAATGGGACAGGGGCCATGGCTACACCTTC.

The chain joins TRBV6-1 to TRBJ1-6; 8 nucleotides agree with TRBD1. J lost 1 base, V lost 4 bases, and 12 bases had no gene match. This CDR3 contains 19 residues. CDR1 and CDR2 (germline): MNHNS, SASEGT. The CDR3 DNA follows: TGTGCCAGCAGTGTCGGACAGGGCTCTTGGAGGTCCTATAATTCACCCCTCCACTTT. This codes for CASSVGQGSWRSYNSPLHF.

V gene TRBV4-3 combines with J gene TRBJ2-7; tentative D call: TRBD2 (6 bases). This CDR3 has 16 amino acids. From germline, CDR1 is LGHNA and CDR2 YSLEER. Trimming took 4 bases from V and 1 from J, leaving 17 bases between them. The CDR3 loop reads CASSPNPSGTSYEQYF. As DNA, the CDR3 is TGCGCCAGCAGCCCCAACCCCTCAGGGACTTCCTACGAGCAGTACTTC.

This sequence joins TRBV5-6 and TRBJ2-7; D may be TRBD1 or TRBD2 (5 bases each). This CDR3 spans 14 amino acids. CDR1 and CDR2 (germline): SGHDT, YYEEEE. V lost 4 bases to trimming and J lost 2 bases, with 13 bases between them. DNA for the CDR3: TGTGCCAGCAGCCTTCCCGGGACGGCCTACGAGCAGTACTTC. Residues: CASSLPGTAYEQYF.

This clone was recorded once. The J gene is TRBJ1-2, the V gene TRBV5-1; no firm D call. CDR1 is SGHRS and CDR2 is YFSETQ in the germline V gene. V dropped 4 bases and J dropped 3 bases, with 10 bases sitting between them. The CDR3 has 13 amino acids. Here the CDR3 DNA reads TGCGCCAGCAGCCCAAGGACGGACTATGGCTACACCTTC. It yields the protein CASSPRTDYGYTF.

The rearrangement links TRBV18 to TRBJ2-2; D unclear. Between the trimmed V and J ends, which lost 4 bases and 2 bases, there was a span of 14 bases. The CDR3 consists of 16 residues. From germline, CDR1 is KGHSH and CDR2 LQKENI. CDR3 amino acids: CASSRNNLGNTGELFF. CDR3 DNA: TGTGCCAGCTCACGAAATAACTTGGGCAACACCGGGGAGCTGTTTTTT. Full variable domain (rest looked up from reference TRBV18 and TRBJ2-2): NAGVMQNPRHLVRRRGQEARLRCSPMKGHSHVYWYRQLPEEGLKFMVYLQKENIIDESGMPKERFSAEFPKEGPSILRIQQVVRGDSAAYFCASSRNNLGNTGELFFGEGSRLTVL.

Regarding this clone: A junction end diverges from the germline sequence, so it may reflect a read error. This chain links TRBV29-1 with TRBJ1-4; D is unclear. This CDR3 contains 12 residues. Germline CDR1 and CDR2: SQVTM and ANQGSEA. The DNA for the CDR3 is TGCATCGTTAAGGGCGCGGATGAAAAACTGTTTTTT. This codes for CIVKGADEKLFF.

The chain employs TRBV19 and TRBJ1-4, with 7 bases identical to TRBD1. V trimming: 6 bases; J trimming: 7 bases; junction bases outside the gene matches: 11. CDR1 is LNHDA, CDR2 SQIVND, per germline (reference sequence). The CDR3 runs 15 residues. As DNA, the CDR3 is TGTGCCAGTAGGTCGGCGGGACAGATGATTGAAAAACTGTTTTTT. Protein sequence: CASRSAGQMIEKLFF.

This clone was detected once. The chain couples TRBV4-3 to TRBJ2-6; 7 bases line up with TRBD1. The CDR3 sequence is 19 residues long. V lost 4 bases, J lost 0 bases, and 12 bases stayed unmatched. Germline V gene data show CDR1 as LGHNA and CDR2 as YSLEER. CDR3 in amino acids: CASSPVLTGFSSGANVLTF. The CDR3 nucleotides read TGCGCCAGCAGCCCAGTATTGACAGGGTTCAGCTCTGGGGCCAACGTCCTGACTTTC.

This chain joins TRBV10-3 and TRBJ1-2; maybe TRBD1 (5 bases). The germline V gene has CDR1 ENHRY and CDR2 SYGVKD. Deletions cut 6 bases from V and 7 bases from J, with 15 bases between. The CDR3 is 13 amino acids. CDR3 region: CAISPQGESGYTF. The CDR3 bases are TGTGCCATCAGCCCCCAGGGTGAGAGTGGCTACACCTTC.

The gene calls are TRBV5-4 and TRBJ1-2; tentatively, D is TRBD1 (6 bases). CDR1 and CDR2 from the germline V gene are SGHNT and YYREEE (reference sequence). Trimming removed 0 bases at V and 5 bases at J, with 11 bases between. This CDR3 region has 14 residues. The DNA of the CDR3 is TGTGCCAGCAGCTTGGGGGGGGCTAGGTATGGCTACACCTTC. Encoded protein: CASSLGGARYGYTF.